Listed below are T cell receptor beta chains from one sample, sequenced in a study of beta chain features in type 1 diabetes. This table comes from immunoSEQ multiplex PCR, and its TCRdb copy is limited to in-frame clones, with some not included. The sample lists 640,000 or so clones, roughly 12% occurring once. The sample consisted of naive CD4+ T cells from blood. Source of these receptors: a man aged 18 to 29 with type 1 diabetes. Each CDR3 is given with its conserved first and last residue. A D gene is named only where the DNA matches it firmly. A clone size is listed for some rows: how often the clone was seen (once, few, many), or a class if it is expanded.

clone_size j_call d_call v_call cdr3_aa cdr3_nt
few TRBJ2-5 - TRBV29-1 CSVARGSGEETQYF TGCAGCGTTGCCAGGGGCTCAGGTGAAGAGACCCAGTACTTC
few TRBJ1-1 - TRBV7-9 CASSLAANTEAFF TGTGCCAGCAGCTTAGCGGCGAACACTGAAGCTTTCTTT
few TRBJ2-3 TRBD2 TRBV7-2 CASSSPKRGSTDTQYF TGTGCCAGCAGCTCCCCTAAGCGGGGGAGCACAGATACGCAGTATTTT
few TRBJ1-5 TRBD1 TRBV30 CAADRGNQPQHF TGTGCCGCGGACAGGGGGAATCAGCCCCAGCATTTT
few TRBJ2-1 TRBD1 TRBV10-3 CAISGGQGIYNEQFF TGTGCCATCAGTGGGGGACAGGGGATCTACAATGAGCAGTTCTTC
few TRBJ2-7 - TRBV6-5 CASSYSLSGSVYEQYF TGTGCCAGCAGTTACTCACTTTCAGGATCAGTCTACGAGCAGTACTTC
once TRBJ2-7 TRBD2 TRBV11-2 CASRVPGLAGGLYEQYF TGTGCCAGCAGGGTCCCGGGACTAGCGGGGGGTCTCTACGAGCAGTACTTC
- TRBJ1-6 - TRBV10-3 CAISSGQNSPLHF TGTGCCATCAGCAGTGGACAGAATTCACCCCTCCACTTT
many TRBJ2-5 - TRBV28 CASSLLHETQYF TGTGCCAGCAGTCTCCTACACGAGACCCAGTACTTC
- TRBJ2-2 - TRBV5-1 CASSLDLNTGELFF TGCGCCAGCAGCTTGGACCTAAACACCGGGGAGCTGTTTTTT
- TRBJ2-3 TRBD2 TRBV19 CASSQVGAGGAADTQYF TGTGCCAGTAGTCAGGTCGGAGCGGGGGGGGCGGCAGATACGCAGTATTTT
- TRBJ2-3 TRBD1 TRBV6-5 CASSYGTGPTDTQYF TGTGCCAGCAGTTACGGGACAGGCCCCACAGATACGCAGTATTTT
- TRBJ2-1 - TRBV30 CAWSSAGLEGEQFF TGTGCCTGGAGTTCAGCGGGCCTCGAGGGGGAGCAGTTCTTC
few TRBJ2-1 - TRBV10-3 CAISFSTGNNEQFF TGTGCCATCAGTTTTTCGACAGGAAACAATGAGCAGTTCTTC
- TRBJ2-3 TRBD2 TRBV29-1 CSVGWGRGLSTDTQYF TGCAGCGTCGGCTGGGGGAGGGGTCTCTCCACAGATACGCAGTATTTT
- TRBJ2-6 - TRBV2 CASKGDSGANVLTF TGTGCCAGCAAGGGAGACTCTGGGGCCAACGTCCTGACTTTC
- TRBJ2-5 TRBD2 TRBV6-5 CASSSQLGTSVETQYF TGTGCCAGCAGTTCACAATTGGGGACTAGCGTAGAGACCCAGTACTTC
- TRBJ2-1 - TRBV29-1 CSVVGGLHYNEQFF TGCAGCGTTGTCGGGGGGCTACACTACAATGAGCAGTTCTTC
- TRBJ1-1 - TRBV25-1 CASSESGPDGYNF TGTGCCAGCAGTGAATCTGGCCCCGATGGATATAACTTT
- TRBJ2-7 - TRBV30 CAWTAGVTHEQYF TGTGCCTGGACGGCAGGGGTGACCCACGAGCAGTACTTC
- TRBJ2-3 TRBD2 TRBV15 CATLRTSGTDTQYF TGTGCCACCTTAAGGACTAGCGGCACAGATACGCAGTATTTT
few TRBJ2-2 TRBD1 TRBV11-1 CASSLVQGATGELFF TGTGCCAGCAGCTTGGTGCAGGGGGCCACCGGGGAGCTGTTTTTT
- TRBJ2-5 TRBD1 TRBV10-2 CASSEGQGQETQYF TGCGCCAGCAGTGAGGGACAGGGTCAAGAGACCCAGTACTTC
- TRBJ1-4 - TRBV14 CASSQDWGSSNQLFF TGTGCCAGCAGCCAAGATTGGGGCTCCTCTAACCAACTGTTTTTT
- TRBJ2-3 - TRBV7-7 CASSPRYGDSTDTQYF TGTGCCAGCAGCCCCCGTTACGGGGACAGCACAGATACGCAGTATTTT
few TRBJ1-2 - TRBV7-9 CASQPQGLGGYTF TGTGCCAGCCAACCTCAGGGGCTGGGTGGCTACACCTTC
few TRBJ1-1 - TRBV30 CAWSVQILNTEAFF TGTGCCTGGAGTGTGCAAATACTGAACACTGAAGCTTTCTTT
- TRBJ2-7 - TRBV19 CASSIAGPYEQYF TGTGCCAGTAGTATAGCTGGGCCCTACGAGCAGTACTTC
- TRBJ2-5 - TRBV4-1 CASSLYRGGETQYF TGCGCCAGCAGCTTGTACAGGGGGGGAGAGACCCAGTACTTC
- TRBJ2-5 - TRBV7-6 CASSLATRETQYF TGTGCCAGCAGCTTAGCGACCCGGGAGACCCAGTACTTC
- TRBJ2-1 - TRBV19 CASSIGQNNEQFF TGTGCCAGTAGTATAGGACAGAACAATGAGCAGTTCTTC
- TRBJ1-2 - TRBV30 CATSLRGYTF TGTGCTACCTCCCTAAGGGGCTACACCTTC
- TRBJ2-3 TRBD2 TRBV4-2 CASSLWDYPTDTQYF TGTGCCAGCAGCCTCTGGGACTACCCCACAGATACGCAGTATTTT
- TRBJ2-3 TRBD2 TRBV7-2 CASSLPGLAITDTQYF TGTGCCAGCAGTCTACCGGGACTAGCCATTACAGATACGCAGTATTTT
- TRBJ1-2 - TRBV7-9 CASSFGQINYGYTF TGTGCCAGCAGCTTCGGACAGATTAACTATGGCTACACCTTC
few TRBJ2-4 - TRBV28 CASSLNPRGIQYF TGTGCCAGCAGCCTAAACCCAAGGGGCATTCAGTACTTC
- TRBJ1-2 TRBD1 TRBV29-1 CSVEVRGNYGYTF TGCAGCGTTGAAGTCAGGGGGAACTATGGCTACACCTTC
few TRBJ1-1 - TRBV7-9 CASSVTGEAFF TGTGCCAGCAGCGTTACAGGTGAAGCTTTCTTT
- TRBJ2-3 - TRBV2 CASSGGGSRADTQYF TGTGCCAGCAGTGGCGGGGGCAGCCGGGCAGATACGCAGTATTTT
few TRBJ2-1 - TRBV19 CASSSGSAAYNEQFF TGTGCCAGTAGTTCAGGGAGTGCCGCCTACAATGAGCAGTTCTTC
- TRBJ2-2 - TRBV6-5 CASRPGTDTGELFF TGTGCCAGTCGGCCCGGGACGGACACCGGGGAGCTGTTTTTT
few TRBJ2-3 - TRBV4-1 CASSLYYQESTDTQYF TGCGCCAGCAGCCTTTACTATCAGGAGTCGACAGATACGCAGTATTTT
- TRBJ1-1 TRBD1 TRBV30 CAWSVKGQVILAFF TGTGCCTGGAGTGTTAAGGGACAGGTGATCTTGGCTTTCTTT
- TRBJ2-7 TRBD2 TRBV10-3 CAISDPSGGSEQYF TGTGCCATCAGTGACCCTAGCGGGGGCTCCGAGCAGTACTTC
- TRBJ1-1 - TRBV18 CASSPENIFTEAFF TGTGCCAGCTCACCGGAAAACATCTTCACTGAAGCTTTCTTT
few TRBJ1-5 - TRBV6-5 CASSEEGGGQPQHF TGTGCCAGCAGTGAAGAAGGGGGTGGACAGCCCCAGCATTTT
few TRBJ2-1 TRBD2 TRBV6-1 CASSSTSGYTSEQFF TGTGCCAGCAGCTCGACTAGCGGCTATACAAGTGAGCAGTTCTTC
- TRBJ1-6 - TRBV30 CAWGPGPYSPLHF TGTGCCTGGGGACCGGGACCTTATTCACCCCTCCACTTT
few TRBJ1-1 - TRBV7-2 CASSPRVASGGAFF TGTGCCAGCAGCCCTCGGGTGGCCTCTGGTGGAGCTTTCTTT
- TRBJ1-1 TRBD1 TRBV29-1 CSVVVRGQTLTEAFF TGCAGCGTTGTCGTGCGGGGACAGACCCTCACTGAAGCTTTCTTT
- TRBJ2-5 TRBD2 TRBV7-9 CASSSLAGLQTQYF TGTGCCAGCAGCTCCCTAGCGGGTTTACAGACCCAGTACTTC